A few counts support the clone carrying this T cell receptor beta chain. The antigen is unknown. MiXCR, applied by TCRdb to the reads, yields one record per CDR3 protein. The table shows 900,000 to 950,000 distinct CDR3 sequences, with approximately 33% occurring only once. The record originates from a study of T cell repertoires in cytomegalovirus infection. The germline V and J ends were trimmed by 5 bases and 5 bases, with 7 bases remaining between them. Per the germline V gene, CDR1 is SEHNR and CDR2 is FQNEAQ (reference sequence). This CDR3 spans 12 amino acids. The sequence derives from a human donor in good health (CMV status not recorded). Some clones in this sample may be carry-over from other donors' samples. The sequencing here drew on cultured CD8+ T cells from PBMCs, taken from culture after CMV antigen stimulation. The rearrangement uses TRBV7-9 and TRBJ1-5, with D possibly matching TRBD1 (5 bases). CDR3 bases: TGTGCCAGCAGCCAGGGTCATCAGCCCCAGCATTTT. Translating it yields CASSQGHQPQHF.